This T cell receptor (beta chain) came from a study of cytomegalovirus exposure and HLA in healthy donors. Study-wide results and limits: For TCR beta chains, V- and J-gene trimming was later linked to a missense DCLRE1C variant. Analysis was performed later, and it showed HLA-associated TCR beta chains to be more clonally expanded than equally common others.

Healthy donors of bone marrow made up the group. Points on this clone: Its antigen is not identified.

The PCR contained 60 Vbeta and 13 Jbeta primers. Sequencing used immunoSEQ multiplex PCR; TCRdb keeps in-frame clones, though not all of them. The table lists about 87,000 clones, roughly 79% of them singletons. CDR1 is MNHNY, CDR2 SVGAGI, per germline (reference sequence). Trimming cost V 11 bases and J 4 bases; bases outside gene matches: 8. CDR3 size: 13 residues. The V and J genes are TRBV6-6 and TRBJ2-7; 10 nucleotides line up with TRBD1. The sequenced material came from PBMCs. The receptor comes from a woman in her forties in good health and CMV-seronegative. This CDR3 is CAGRGTGEYEQYF. DNA for the CDR3: TGTGCCGGGCGCGGGACAGGGGAGTACGAGCAGTACTTC.